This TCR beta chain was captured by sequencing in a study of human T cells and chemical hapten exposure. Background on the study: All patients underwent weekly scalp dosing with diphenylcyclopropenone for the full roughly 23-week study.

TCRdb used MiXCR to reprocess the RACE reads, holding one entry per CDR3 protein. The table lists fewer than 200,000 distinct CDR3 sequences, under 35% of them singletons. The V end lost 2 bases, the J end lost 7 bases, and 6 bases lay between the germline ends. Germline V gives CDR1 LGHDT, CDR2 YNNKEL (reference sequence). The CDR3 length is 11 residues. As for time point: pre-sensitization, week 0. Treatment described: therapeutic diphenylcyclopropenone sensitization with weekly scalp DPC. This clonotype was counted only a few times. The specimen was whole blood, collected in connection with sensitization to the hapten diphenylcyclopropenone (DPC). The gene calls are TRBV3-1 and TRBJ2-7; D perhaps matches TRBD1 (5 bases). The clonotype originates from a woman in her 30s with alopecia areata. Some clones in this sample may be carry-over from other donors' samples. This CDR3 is CASSQRGEQYF. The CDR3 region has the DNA TGTGCCAGCAGCCAAAGGGGAGAGCAGTACTTC.